This T cell receptor (beta chain) is from a study of identical twins' blood T cells. Each TCR cDNA library carried sample-specific barcodes on both ends. TCRdb reprocessed the 5' RACE reads with MiXCR, giving one entry per CDR3 protein. The table includes about 370,000 distinct CDR3 sequences, 25% to 35% detected once. The length of the CDR3 is 11 residues. CDR1 is SEHNR and CDR2 is FQNEAQ in the germline V gene (reference sequence). As concerns this clonotype: One junction end does not reproduce the germline sequence, and a read error may be involved.

The V call is TRBV7-9, the J call TRBJ2-3; no firm D call. Specimen: PBMCs. This sequence was found in a woman between 18 and 50 years old in good health. This CDR3 is CAGSLTDTQYF. CDR3 nucleotide sequence: TGTGCCGGCAGCTTAACTGATACGCAGTATTTT.